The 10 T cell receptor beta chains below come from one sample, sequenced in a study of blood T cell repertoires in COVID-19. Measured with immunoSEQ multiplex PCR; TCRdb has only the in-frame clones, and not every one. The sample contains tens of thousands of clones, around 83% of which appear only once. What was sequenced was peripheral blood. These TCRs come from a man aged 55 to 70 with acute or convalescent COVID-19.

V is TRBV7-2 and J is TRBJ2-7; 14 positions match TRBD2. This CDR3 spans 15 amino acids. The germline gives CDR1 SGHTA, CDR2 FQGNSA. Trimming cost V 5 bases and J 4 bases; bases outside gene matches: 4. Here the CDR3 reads CASSPGTSGSYEQYF. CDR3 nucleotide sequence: TGTGCCAGCAGCCCCGGGACTAGCGGGAGTTACGAGCAGTACTTC.

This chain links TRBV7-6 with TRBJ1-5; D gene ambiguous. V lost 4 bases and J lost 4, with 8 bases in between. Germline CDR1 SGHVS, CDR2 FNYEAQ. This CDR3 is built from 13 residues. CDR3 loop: CASSYRENQPQHF. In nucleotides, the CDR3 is TGTGCCAGCAGCTACCGAGAGAATCAGCCCCAGCATTTT.

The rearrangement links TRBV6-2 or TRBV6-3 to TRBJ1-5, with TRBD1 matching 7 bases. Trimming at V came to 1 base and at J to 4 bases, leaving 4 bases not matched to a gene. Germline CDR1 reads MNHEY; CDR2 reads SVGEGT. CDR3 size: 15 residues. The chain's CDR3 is CASSYLTGRNQPQHF. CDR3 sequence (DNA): TGTGCCAGCAGTTACTTGACAGGGCGAAATCAGCCCCAGCATTTT.

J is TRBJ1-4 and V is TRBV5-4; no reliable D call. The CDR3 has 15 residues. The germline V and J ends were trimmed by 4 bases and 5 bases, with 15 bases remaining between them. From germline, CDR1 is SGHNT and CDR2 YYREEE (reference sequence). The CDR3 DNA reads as TGTGCCAGCAGCGCGAGGACTGGGAAAAATGAAAAACTGTTTTTT. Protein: CASSARTGKNEKLFF.

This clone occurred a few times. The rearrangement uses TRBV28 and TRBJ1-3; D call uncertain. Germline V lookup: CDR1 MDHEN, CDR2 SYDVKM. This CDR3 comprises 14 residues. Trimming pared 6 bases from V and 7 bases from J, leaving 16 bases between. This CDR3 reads CASSPPHQWNTIYF. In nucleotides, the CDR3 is TGTGCCAGCAGCCCCCCCCATCAGTGGAACACCATATATTTT.

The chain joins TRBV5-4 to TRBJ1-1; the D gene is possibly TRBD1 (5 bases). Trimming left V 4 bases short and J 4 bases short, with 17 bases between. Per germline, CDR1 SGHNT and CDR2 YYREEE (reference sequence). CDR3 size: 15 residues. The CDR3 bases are TGTGCCAGCAGCCATCCCACGGGGGGTGGCACTGAAGCTTTCTTT. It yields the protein CASSHPTGGGTEAFF. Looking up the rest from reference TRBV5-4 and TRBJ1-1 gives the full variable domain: ETGVTQSPTHLIKTRGQQVTLRCSSQSGHNTVSWYQQALGQGPQFIFQYYREEENGRGNFPPRFSGLQFPNYSSELNVNALELDDSALYLCASSHPTGGGTEAFFGQGTRLTVV.

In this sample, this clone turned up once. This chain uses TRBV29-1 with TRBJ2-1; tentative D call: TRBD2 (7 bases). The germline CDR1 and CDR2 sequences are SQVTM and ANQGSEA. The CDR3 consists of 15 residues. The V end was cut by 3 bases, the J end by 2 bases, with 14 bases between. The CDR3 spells CSVEGRGGTYNEQFF. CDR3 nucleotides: TGCAGCGTTGAGGGTAGGGGGGGAACCTACAATGAGCAGTTCTTC.

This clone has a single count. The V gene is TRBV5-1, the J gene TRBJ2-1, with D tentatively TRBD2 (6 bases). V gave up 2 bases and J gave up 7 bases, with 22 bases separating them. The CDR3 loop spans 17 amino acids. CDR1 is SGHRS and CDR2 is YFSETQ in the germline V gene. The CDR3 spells CASSLSLGQVRENEQFF. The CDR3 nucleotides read TGCGCCAGCAGCTTATCCCTCGGTCAGGTGCGGGAAAATGAGCAGTTCTTC.

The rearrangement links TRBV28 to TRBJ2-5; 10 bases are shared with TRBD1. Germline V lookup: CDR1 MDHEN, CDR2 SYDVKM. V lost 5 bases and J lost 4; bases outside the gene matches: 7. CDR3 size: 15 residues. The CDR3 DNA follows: TGTGCCAGCAGTACCCCGGGACAGGGGTTAGAGACCCAGTACTTC. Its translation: CASSTPGQGLETQYF.

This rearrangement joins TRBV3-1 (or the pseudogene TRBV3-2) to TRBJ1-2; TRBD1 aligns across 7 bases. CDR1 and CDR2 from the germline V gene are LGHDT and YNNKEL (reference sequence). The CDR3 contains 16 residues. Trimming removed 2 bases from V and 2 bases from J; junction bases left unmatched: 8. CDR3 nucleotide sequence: TGTGCCAGCAGCCAATTAAAGACAGGGAACAACTATGGCTACACCTTC. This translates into CASSQLKTGNNYGYTF.